Presented here are 2 T cell receptor beta chains from one specimen sequenced in a study of spatial heterogeneity in lung cancer. As for time point: blood at routine non-recurrence follow-up after resection. Without sorting, whole RNA was sequenced from tumor, nontumor lung or frozen PBMC. TCRdb reprocessed the 5' RACE reads via MiXCR and lists one record per CDR3 protein. The sample lists some 120,000 distinct CDR3 sequences, 12% occurring once. Sequencing was performed on PBMCs, taken at follow-up. The source is a male donor with early-stage non-small cell lung cancer.

This clonotype was recorded at least ten times. V usage is TRBV10-3 and J usage is TRBJ2-5; no firm D call. The CDR3 length is 12 residues. Germline-derived CDR1 and CDR2 are ENHRY and SYGVKD. Trimming removed 1 base from V and 4 bases from J, with 4 bases in between. The chain's CDR3 is CAISELRETQYF. The DNA for the CDR3 is TGTGCCATCAGTGAGTTGAGAGAGACCCAGTACTTC.

The V and J genes are TRBV2 and TRBJ1-6, with D unresolved. Germline CDR1 reads SNHLY; CDR2 reads FYNNEI. This CDR3 has 13 amino acids. With 6 bases removed from V and 7 bases from J, the gap between germline ends came to 10 bases. CDR3 nucleotides: TGTGCCAGCAGATACTTAGACAATTCACCCCTCCACTTT. Translating gives CASRYLDNSPLHF.